The T cell receptor beta chain under discussion was sequenced for a study of PD-1 blockade in classical Hodgkin lymphoma. Study-wide points: Whereas CD4+ TCR diversity had risen significantly by C4D1, CD8+ TCR diversity had not. Newly diagnosed patients were reported to start with lower TCR diversity than healthy donors. The drivers behind the repertoire differences, possibly disease activity or prior therapy, remain undefined.

Trimming cost V 2 bases and J 5 bases, with 3 bases left between them. This CDR3 is built from 11 residues. CDR1 is MDHEN and CDR2 is SYDVKM in the germline V gene. As regards this clone: The antigen remains unidentified.

Measured with immunoSEQ multiplex PCR; TCRdb has only the in-frame clones, and not every one. The table shows some 45,000 clones, with 88% occurring only once. All patients relapsed after autologous stem cell transplantation, and brentuximab vedotin exposure varied. Material: peripheral blood mononuclear cells (PBMCs), obtained at baseline. The chain uses TRBV28 and TRBJ2-5; D remains unclear. The clonotype originates from a human donor with classical Hodgkin lymphoma. CDR3 DNA sequence: TGTGCCAGCAGTTTAGAGGAGACCCAGTACTTC. This translates into CASSLEETQYF.